This entry concerns a single TCR beta chain. Profiling relied on immunoSEQ multiplex PCR, and the TCRdb table lists in-frame clones only, not all of them. The repertoire holds 240,000 or so clones, with about 83% as singletons. This sample stems from a study of blood T cell repertoires in COVID-19. The ends were cut back, 0 bases at V and 1 base at J, with 11 bases in the middle. In germline, CDR1 is SGHKS, CDR2 YYEKEE (reference sequence). The CDR3 extends over 15 amino acids. The sample comprised PBMCs or T cells enriched from blood (not recorded which). The V gene is TRBV5-5, the J gene TRBJ2-7, with TRBD2 as a possible D gene (5 bases). The clonotype comes from a woman aged 45-60 years who had recovered from COVID-19. In DNA, the CDR3 is TGTGCCAGCAGCTTGGGTCTTAGCGTTTCCTACGAGCAGTACTTC. This gives the protein CASSLGLSVSYEQYF.